This T cell receptor beta chain was recorded in a study of cytomegalovirus exposure and HLA in healthy donors listed by TCRdb under 2017. In the study overall: An earlier analysis of several hundred of the donors reported approximately 280 Gb of sequence data and 117 million unique TCR beta sequences obtained from roughly 180 million T cells. The study used immunosequencing to profile the T cell repertoires of about 670 subjects and linked those repertoires to cytomegalovirus serostatus. Every repertoire in the discovery cohort had been generated on one and the same sequencing platform. HLA typing included class I and class II loci at four-digit resolution. Roughly 320 gigabases of sequencing data and around 90 million unique TCR sequences made up an early release that covered several hundred HLA-typed donors. The genetic ancestry cluster associated with self-reported Caucasian donors included about 84% of the 398 genotyped donors. Because of strong linkage in the cohort, roughly five DR-DQ haplotypes were treated as single units for association and clustering. The later analysis used no new phenotypic data to find candidate immune exposures, relying instead on TCR beta sequences and their occurrence across donors. High-throughput TCR immunosequencing, statistical association of individual TCRs with disease status, and machine learning were combined to predict cytomegalovirus infection status. Typing coverage varied by locus: roughly 620-640 donors for A, B, C, DRB1 and DQB1; around 560 for DQA1; more than 600 for DPA1; approximately 490 for DPB1. To study patterns of TCR occurrence, a later analysis re-analyzed previously published TCR beta repertoires from several hundred donors and added high-resolution HLA genotyping. A later genetic analysis used genome-wide SNP genotypes for 398 of the 666 donors, treating that subset as a discovery cohort. Along with the roughly 670-subject first cohort, a separate validation cohort of about 110 different subjects was used. An earlier analysis of several hundred of the donors applied high-throughput TCR beta sequencing to assess whether each TCR beta V gene segment acted as functional or pseudogenic. Donor age, sex, ethnicity and CMV serostatus were compiled together with the repertoire data. On average, over 200,000 unique TCR beta nucleotide sequences were sequenced per donor among more than 350 genotyped donors of the cohort, with roughly 18% of those sequences being non-productive. The study aimed to test whether signatures of past pathogen exposure could be identified by cataloging public T cell receptors.

In total, 666 healthy bone marrow donors made up the cohort. At the time of sampling, every cohort member was nominally healthy, though immune exposures that went unrecorded were likely present. The donor was CMV seronegative and was included in the group of about 400 seronegative cohort members. A peripheral blood sample was collected from each donor, and TCR beta sequencing was performed on peripheral blood mononuclear cells. The Qiagen DNeasy Blood Extraction Kit was used to extract genomic DNA from the blood cell samples. CDR1 and CDR2, looked up from the germline V gene (reference sequence), are LNHDA and SQIVND. V loses 7 bases of germline sequence and J loses 4 bases, and the interval between the two ends is 10 bases. From the cysteine through the phenylalanine, the CDR3 covers 12 amino acids. The read is trimmed to its CDR3 DNA, 36 bases read in frame from base 1. Receptor libraries were prepared by the immunoSEQ multiplex PCR assay. For the multiplex PCR, a mixture combining 60 forward primers for TCR Vbeta segments and 13 reverse primers for TCR Jbeta segments was used. A multiplex PCR assay on genomic DNA amplified the CDR3 region of rearranged TCR beta genes. The amplified TCR beta libraries were sequenced on the Illumina HiSeq System as 87-base-pair reads. The study's own analysis went as follows. A later analysis counted tens of millions of unique TCR beta chains across the 600 to 850 repertoires, and 10 million to 12 million of these chains were shared by at least two donors. Raw reads were error-corrected and collapsed into unique sequences by a nearest-neighbor algorithm in which closely related sequences were merged to remove PCR and sequencing errors. To assign V, D and J gene segments, CDR3 sequences were aligned to IMGT reference sequences. Each retained sequence needed at least a six-nucleotide match to both a V gene segment and a J gene segment. A rearrangement counted as productive if the CDR3 had no stop codons and remained in frame with V and J, and every other rearrangement counted as non-productive. CDR3 was defined by IMGT convention, running from the second conserved V-encoded cysteine to the conserved J-encoded phenylalanine. The earlier analysis of fewer than 750 of the donors excluded sequences that lacked an unambiguous match to a single V gene segment. In an earlier analysis of approximately 560 of the donors, a V segment was called functional when productive rearrangements were above 56.7%, and segregating when the standard deviation between donors exceeded 5%. A statistical classification framework was developed to diagnose cytomegalovirus status using the catalog of TCR beta chain sequences. In a later analysis, TCR nucleotide sequences were compared against IMGT/GENE-DB human TR gene sequences so that V and J genes could be assigned. In a later analysis, CDR3 sequences and most-parsimonious VDJ recombination scenarios were assigned using the TCRdist pipeline. In a later analysis, every TCR beta chain was defined by the combination of its CDR3 amino acid sequence and its V-gene family, and reads without a unique V-gene family were dropped. In a later analysis, fewer than 650 highly shared, low-generation-probability nucleotide sequences were removed to address suspected cross-contamination and a sequencing artifact. In a later analysis, a clonal expansion index for each public chain was calculated from normalized within-repertoire ranks of inferred template counts. In a later analysis, generation probabilities were computed using a VDJ recombination model fitted to out-of-frame rearrangements, and the results were checked against IGoR. In a later analysis, TCR-TCR, TCR-HLA and TCR-CMV co-occurrence was scored with hypergeometric tests, and a repertoire-size bias correction was applied to TCR pairs. False discovery rates were estimated in a later analysis by permuting HLA or CMV assignments 20 times. A later analysis grouped co-occurring TCRs with DBSCAN, adding TCRdist sequence similarity when clustering within HLA-allele-positive subsets. Repertoires with fewer than 30,000 or more than 120,000 public chains, plus five repertoires with anomalous nucleotide sharing, were excluded from co-occurrence clustering. This is the immuneACCESS table as TCRdb keeps it, with only in-frame sequences that have V and J called. A part of the clones is gone; compared with another copy, unresolved V genes explain less than half, and the rest is unexplained. That table is the source of V, J and clone size, and D and trimming were worked out from the DNA. This sample lists 85,000 to 130,000 clones; around 80% were detected once. Together, the top ten hold 1.5% to 2% of the sample.

What the authors observed across the whole study: A few of the identified cytomegalovirus-associated TCR beta chains were confirmed in vitro to be specific for cytomegalovirus antigens. In a later analysis, most CMV-associated TCR beta chains were found to appear HLA-restricted, with HLA associations seemingly driven largely by CMV exposure. Specific HLA alleles were associated with 18,000 or so TCR beta sequences at a false discovery rate of 0.05 in a later analysis. This cohort had only TCR beta chains sequenced, and the lack of alpha or paired-chain data limited which features could be detected. Because HLA typing was unavailable for some donors at each locus, only the typed subset was used in association tests. In both the original and validation cohorts, the classifier was reported to diagnose cytomegalovirus status with high specificity and sensitivity. A later analysis found that TCR association rates varied across HLA loci, with DRB1 alleles showing the most associated TCRs and HLA-C alleles the fewest. In a later analysis, HLA-associated TCR beta chains showed more clonal expansion and lower generation probabilities than non-associated chains that were equally common. A cluster of highly shared sequence variants was judged likely to be a technical artifact of the sequencing pipeline. A further reported finding was that TCR beta sequences accurately predicted the HLA-A and HLA-B alleles for most subjects in the first cohort. Linkage disequilibrium might explain the correlated functional status among segregating V segments, but an unknown experimental factor could not be ruled out. The 87-base-pair reads could not distinguish some IMGT-functional V segments, including TRBV6-2 and TRBV6-3, so those segments were excluded. A later analysis reported that several top co-occurrence clusters appeared linked to parvovirus B19, influenza, CMV and Epstein-Barr virus. Roughly uniform sequencing depth across donors was assumed in presence/absence analyses, although this assumption may not hold. A later genetic analysis associated a missense DCLRE1C variant with V-gene and J-gene trimming of TCR beta chains, and an independent cohort replicated the association. Broadly in line with IMGT annotations, most TCR beta V segments showed up in productive rearrangements about 87% or about 30% of the time in an earlier analysis of 450 to 750 of the donors. In the study, 164 TCR beta chains were listed as associated with cytomegalovirus. For the cohort, immune exposure information was limited to CMV serostatus. Compared with the roughly 670-donor mean, donors in an Asian-associated ancestry cluster had fewer N-insertions in productive TCRs, according to a later genetic analysis. Because counts were too low, fewer than 20 rarely observed V segments, including chromosome 9 orphons, were excluded from the earlier analysis of around 640 of the donors. Most TCR sequences were seen in very few donors, while some public TCRs were found in many individuals. According to the authors, the approach could potentially be generalized to other disease states and immunological phenotypes. When HLA alleles, especially DR and DQ, strongly co-occurred, attributing TCR associations to individual alleles was difficult.

As concerns this clone: Which antigen it targets is not known. Base qualities are missing; no much larger clone stands one base away.

This clonotype originated in a woman in her thirties or forties in good health and CMV-seronegative. Sequenced input: PBMCs. The sequence is built from TRBV19 and TRBJ2-5; the D segment could be TRBD2, given 6 matching bases. The sequence in DNA is TGTGCCAGTACCCCCGGGGGAGAGACCCAGTACTTC. Translated, this gives CASTPGGETQYF.